The sequence of this TCR beta chain was determined in a study of blood T cell repertoires in COVID-19. Looking at the study overall: Researchers got acute and convalescent COVID-19 samples from the United States, Italy and Spain. PBMCs, B-cell-depleted T cells, or T cells provided the cDNA or gDNA that made up the material.

V was pared by 7 bases and J by 3 bases, with 4 bases of the junction left unmatched. CDR1 and CDR2 (germline): MNHNS, SASEGT. The CDR3 has 13 residues. Per the original methods: Amplified reference gene primers provided the basis for estimating nucleated cell counts. TCRdb's table, derived via immunoSEQ multiplex PCR, lists solely in-frame clones and lacks some. The D gene and trimming were derived from the DNA, and the V and J assignments and clone size from that table. The sample records roughly 170,000 clones, over 60% being singletons. This chain joins TRBV6-1 and TRBJ1-1; 8 nucleotides match TRBD1. The sequenced material came from peripheral blood. The sequence came from a woman aged 70-85 years with acute or convalescent COVID-19. As DNA, the CDR3 is TGTGCCAGCAAAGAGGACAGGGACACTGAAGCTTTCTTT. Its protein is CASKEDRDTEAFF.